This TCR beta chain is from a study of blood T cell repertoires in COVID-19. TCRdb's copy holds only in-frame clones and misses some; the assay was immunoSEQ multiplex PCR. The data contain around 60,000 clones, about 90% of them singletons. Trimming took 4 bases from V and 0 from J; bases not matched to a gene: 7. Germline V lookup: CDR1 LGHDT, CDR2 YNNKEL (reference sequence). This CDR3 has 16 amino acids. The sequenced material came from peripheral blood. The chain has TRBV3-1 (or the pseudogene TRBV3-2) and TRBJ2-3, with 7 bases lining up with TRBD1. This receptor was taken from a human donor with active COVID-19. The donor label of this sample is uncertain. CDR3 sequence (DNA): TGTGCCAGCAGCCCCGGGACAGTAACTAGCACAGATACGCAGTATTTT. Protein sequence: CASSPGTVTSTDTQYF.